One sample yielded the 18 T cell receptor beta chains listed below, sequenced in a study of OX40 agonist ivuxolimab in advanced cancers. Clones were sequenced by immunoSEQ multiplex PCR, and TCRdb holds only the in-frame ones, with some missing. Among tens of thousands of clones listed, 85% were seen once. The source material was CD4+ or CD8+ T cells sorted from blood, sampled in a trial of the OX40 agonist ivuxolimab. The receptors here all came from an adult with an advanced solid tumor such as melanoma, head and neck, liver or kidney cancer.

The chain employs TRBV4-1 and TRBJ1-3, with a possible D match to TRBD1 (5 bases). The CDR3 contains 16 residues. Germline V gene lookup returns CDR1 MGHRA and CDR2 YSYEKL. Deletions cut 4 bases from V and 0 bases from J, with 13 bases between. In DNA form, the CDR3 reads TGCGCCAGCAGCCTTTGGACCGGGGCCTCTGGAAACACCATATATTTT. Encoded protein: CASSLWTGASGNTIYF.

The chain combines TRBV6-1 with TRBJ2-1; 9 bases line up with TRBD2. CDR3 size: 16 residues. Germline V gene lookup returns CDR1 MNHNS and CDR2 SASEGT. The ends lost 4 bases at V and 1 base at J; junction bases unmatched: 5. The CDR3 coding sequence is TGTGCCAGCAGTGGAAGACTAGCGGAATCCTACAATGAGCAGTTCTTC. The encoded protein is CASSGRLAESYNEQFF.

J is TRBJ2-7 and V is TRBV5-4; D may match TRBD1 or TRBD2 (5 bases each). The ends were cut back, 2 bases at V and 2 bases at J, with 17 bases in the middle. Per germline, CDR1 SGHNT and CDR2 YYREEE (reference sequence). The CDR3 length is 16 residues. The CDR3 protein is CASSFGAAHGAYEQYF. CDR3 nucleotide sequence: TGTGCCAGCAGCTTTGGGGCAGCTCACGGGGCCTACGAGCAGTACTTC.

A few counts support this clone. V gene TRBV4-2 combines with J gene TRBJ1-2; possibly TRBD1 for D (5 bases). CDR1 LGHNA and CDR2 YNFKEQ come from the germline V gene. V dropped 2 bases and J dropped 1 base, with 11 bases sitting between them. The CDR3 contains 15 residues. The CDR3 is CASSQLGHLNYGYTF. CDR3 nucleotide sequence: TGTGCCAGCAGCCAACTAGGACACCTTAACTATGGCTACACCTTC.

The V and J genes are TRBV7-3 and TRBJ2-7, with TRBD2 identical over 8 bases. The germline CDR1 and CDR2 sequences are SGHTA and FQGTGA. V trimming: 5 bases; J trimming: 2 bases; junction bases outside the gene matches: 8. The CDR3 is made up of 15 amino acids. The CDR3: CASSPKAGAAYEQYF. CDR3 coding DNA: TGTGCCAGCAGCCCAAAAGCGGGAGCGGCCTACGAGCAGTACTTC.

The chain employs TRBV19 and TRBJ2-7; TRBD1 matches at 8 bases. CDR3 size: 15 residues. J lost 1 base, V lost 4 bases, and 6 bases had no gene match. Germline assignment: CDR1 LNHDA and CDR2 SQIVND (reference sequence). CDR3 region: CASSRGTGESYEQYF. In DNA, the CDR3 is TGTGCCAGTAGTAGGGGGACAGGCGAATCCTACGAGCAGTACTTC.

The chain couples TRBV5-1 to TRBJ2-3; 10 bases fit TRBD2. The CDR3 sequence is 17 residues long. Germline trimming cut 4 bases from V and 0 bases from J; bases unmatched to any gene: 8. The germline V gene encodes CDR1 SGHRS and CDR2 YFSETQ. CDR3 in DNA: TGCGCCAGCAGCCAGGGACTAGCGTACCCTAGCACAGATACGCAGTATTTT. It yields the protein CASSQGLAYPSTDTQYF.

This clone was detected only a few times. This chain joins TRBV7-9 and TRBJ1-3; D ambiguous. V lost 3 bases and J lost 0, with 6 bases in between. Germline CDR1 and CDR2: SEHNR and FQNEAQ (reference sequence). CDR3 length equals 14 residues. CDR3 sequence: CASSFGYSGNTIYF. CDR3 DNA: TGTGCCAGCAGCTTCGGTTACTCTGGAAACACCATATATTTT.

The rearrangement uses TRBV15 and TRBJ2-7; D perhaps matches TRBD1 (6 bases). Deletions cut 0 bases from V and 2 bases from J, with 14 bases between. CDR1 is LNHNV and CDR2 is YYDKDF in the germline V gene (reference sequence). This CDR3 is 16 amino acids long. The CDR3: CATSRDPNRVPYEQYF. DNA of the CDR3: TGTGCCACCAGCAGAGATCCGAACAGGGTCCCCTACGAGCAGTACTTC.

The V gene is TRBV7-8, the J gene TRBJ1-1, with TRBD1 identical over 8 bases. V dropped 2 bases and J dropped 4; count of bases not matched to a gene: 9. The CDR3 spans 16 residues. Germline CDR1 is SGHVS and CDR2 is FQNEAQ. CDR3 residues: CASSLTRTGLGTEAFF. In DNA, the CDR3 is TGTGCCAGCAGCTTAACCCGGACAGGGTTGGGCACTGAAGCTTTCTTT.

V and J are TRBV12-5 and TRBJ1-3; TRBD1 agrees at 7 bases. J gave up 4 bases and V 5 bases, and 11 bases lay outside the gene matches. CDR1 and CDR2 (germline): LGHNT, FRNRAP. CDR3 length: 16 residues. The CDR3 protein is CASGLSPDRAGNTIYF. CDR3 bases: TGTGCTAGTGGTCTCTCCCCTGACAGGGCAGGAAACACCATATATTTT.

The rearrangement joins TRBV7-9 to TRBJ1-4; possibly TRBD1 for D (5 bases). Germline V gene lookup returns CDR1 SEHNR and CDR2 FQNEAQ (reference sequence). Trimming stripped 5 bases from V and 5 bases from J, with 15 bases between. The CDR3 is 15 amino acids. The CDR3 sequence is CASSALGTENEKLFF. The CDR3 DNA sequence: TGTGCCAGCAGCGCTCTTGGGACCGAGAATGAAAAACTGTTTTTT.

The J gene is TRBJ2-2, the V gene TRBV29-1; 10 positions match TRBD2. This CDR3 contains 15 residues. The germline CDR1 and CDR2 sequences are SQVTM and ANQGSEA. The trim removed 5 bases at V and 3 bases at J, leaving 6 bases unmatched. The CDR3 sequence is CSVRRTSGYTGELFF. CDR3 nucleotide sequence: TGCAGCGTTAGGAGGACTAGCGGATACACCGGGGAGCTGTTTTTT.

The chain combines TRBV2 with TRBJ2-3, with TRBD1 as a possible D gene (5 bases). Trimming removed 5 bases from V and 0 bases from J, with 9 bases in between. This CDR3 is built from 14 residues. Germline V gene lookup returns CDR1 SNHLY and CDR2 FYNNEI. CDR3 loop: CASSRQLSTDTQYF. The CDR3 DNA sequence: TGTGCCAGCAGTCGACAGTTAAGCACAGATACGCAGTATTTT.

The CDR3 loop is CASSEVTSRSHEQYF. In nucleotides, the CDR3 is TGTGCCAGCAGTGAAGTAACTAGCCGGAGCCACGAGCAGTACTTC. J is TRBJ2-7 and V is TRBV6-1, with D possibly matching TRBD2 (6 bases). Germline lookup yields CDR1 MNHNS and CDR2 SASEGT. CDR3 length equals 15 residues. Trimming took 1 base from V and 5 from J, leaving 15 bases between them.

This CDR3 reads CAWKKAGRIYTGELFF. DNA for the CDR3: TGTGCCTGGAAAAAGGCAGGACGAATCTACACCGGGGAGCTGTTTTTT. The rearrangement joins TRBV30 to TRBJ2-2; no reliable D call. Germline V gene sequence: CDR1 GTSNPN, CDR2 SVGIG (reference sequence). CDR3 size: 16 residues. V lost 4 bases and J lost 3, with 18 bases in between.

The rearrangement joins TRBV6-5 to TRBJ1-4, with D tentatively TRBD1 (6 bases). V shed 0 bases and J shed 10 bases, with 15 bases lying between them. Germline CDR1 MNHEY, CDR2 SVGAGI. The CDR3 has 15 amino acids. The CDR3 here is CASSYSAGGPVKLFF. Here the CDR3 DNA reads TGTGCCAGCAGTTACTCGGCGGGGGGCCCGGTAAAACTGTTTTTT.

This clone showed up just a few times. The chain uses TRBV2 and TRBJ2-7; D remains ambiguous. In germline, CDR1 is SNHLY, CDR2 FYNNEI. V lost 8 bases and J lost 3, with 8 bases in between. The CDR3 loop spans 11 amino acids. CDR3 in DNA: TGTGCCAGCGGCCCTTTCTACGAGCAGTACTTC. As protein: CASGPFYEQYF.